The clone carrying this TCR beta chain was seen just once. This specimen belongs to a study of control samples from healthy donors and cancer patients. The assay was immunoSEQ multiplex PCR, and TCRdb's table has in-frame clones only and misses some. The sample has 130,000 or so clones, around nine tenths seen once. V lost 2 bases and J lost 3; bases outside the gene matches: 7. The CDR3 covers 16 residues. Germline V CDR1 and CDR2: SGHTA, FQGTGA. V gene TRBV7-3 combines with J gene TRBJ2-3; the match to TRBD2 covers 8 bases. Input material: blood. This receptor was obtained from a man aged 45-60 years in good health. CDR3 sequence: CASSLLAGSGTDTQYF. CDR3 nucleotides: TGTGCCAGCAGCTTATTAGCGGGGAGCGGGACAGATACGCAGTATTTT.